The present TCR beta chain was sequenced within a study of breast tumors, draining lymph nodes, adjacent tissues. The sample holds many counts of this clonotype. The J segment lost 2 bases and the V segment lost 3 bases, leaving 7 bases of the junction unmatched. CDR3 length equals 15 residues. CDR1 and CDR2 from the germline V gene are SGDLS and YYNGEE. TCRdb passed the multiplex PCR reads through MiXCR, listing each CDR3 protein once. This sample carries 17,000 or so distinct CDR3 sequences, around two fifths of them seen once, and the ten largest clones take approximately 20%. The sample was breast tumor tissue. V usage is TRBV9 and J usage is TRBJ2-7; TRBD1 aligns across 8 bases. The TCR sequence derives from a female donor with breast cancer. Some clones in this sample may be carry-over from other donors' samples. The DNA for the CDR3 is TGTGCCAGCAGCGCCGAGTCAGGGGGCACCTACGAGCAGTACTTC. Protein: CASSAESGGTYEQYF.